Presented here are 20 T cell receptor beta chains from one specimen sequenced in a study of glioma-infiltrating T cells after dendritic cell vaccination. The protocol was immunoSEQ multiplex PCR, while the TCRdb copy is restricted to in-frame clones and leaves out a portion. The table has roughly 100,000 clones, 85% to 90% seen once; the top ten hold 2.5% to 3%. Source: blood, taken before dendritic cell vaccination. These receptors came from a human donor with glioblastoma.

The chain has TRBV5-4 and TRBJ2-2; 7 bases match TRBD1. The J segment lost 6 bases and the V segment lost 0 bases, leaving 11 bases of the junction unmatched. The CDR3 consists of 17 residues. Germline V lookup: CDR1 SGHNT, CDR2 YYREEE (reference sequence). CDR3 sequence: CASSLVSDRSLAGELFF. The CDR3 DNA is TGTGCCAGCAGCTTGGTCTCGGACAGGTCGTTGGCCGGGGAGCTGTTTTTT.

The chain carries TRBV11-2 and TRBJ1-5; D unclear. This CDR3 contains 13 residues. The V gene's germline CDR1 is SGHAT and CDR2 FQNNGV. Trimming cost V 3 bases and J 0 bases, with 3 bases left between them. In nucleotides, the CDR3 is TGTGCCAGCAGCTTCGGTAGCAATCAGCCCCAGCATTTT. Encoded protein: CASSFGSNQPQHF.

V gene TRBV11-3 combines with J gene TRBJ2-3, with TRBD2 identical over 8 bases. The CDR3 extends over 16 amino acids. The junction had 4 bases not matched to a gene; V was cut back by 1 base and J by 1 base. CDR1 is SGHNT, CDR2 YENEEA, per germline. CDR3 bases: TGTGCCAGCAGCTTAGGGGTCGGGGGGGGCACAGATACGCAGTATTTT. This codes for CASSLGVGGGTDTQYF.

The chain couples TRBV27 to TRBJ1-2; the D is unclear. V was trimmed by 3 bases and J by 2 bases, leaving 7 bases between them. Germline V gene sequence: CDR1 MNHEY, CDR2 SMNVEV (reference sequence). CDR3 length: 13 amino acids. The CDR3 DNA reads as TGTGCCAGCAGTTTGGTCGGGAACTATGGCTACACCTTC. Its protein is CASSLVGNYGYTF.

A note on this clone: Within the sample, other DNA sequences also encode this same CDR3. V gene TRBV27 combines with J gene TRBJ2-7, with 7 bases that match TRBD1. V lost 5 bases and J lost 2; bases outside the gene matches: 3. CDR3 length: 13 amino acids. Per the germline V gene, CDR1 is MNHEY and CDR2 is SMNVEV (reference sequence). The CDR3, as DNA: TGTGCCAGCAGTCTGACAGGGACCTACGAGCAGTACTTC. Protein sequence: CASSLTGTYEQYF.

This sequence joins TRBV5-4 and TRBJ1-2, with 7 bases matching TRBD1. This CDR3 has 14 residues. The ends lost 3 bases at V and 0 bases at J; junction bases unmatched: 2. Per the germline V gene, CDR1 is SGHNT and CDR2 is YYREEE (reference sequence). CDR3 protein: CASSWGQSNYGYTF. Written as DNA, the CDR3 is TGTGCCAGCAGCTGGGGACAGTCTAACTATGGCTACACCTTC.

The CDR3 bases are TGTGCCACAAAACCGGGACTAGGATCGAGCGAGCAGTACTTC. This encodes CATKPGLGSSEQYF. V is TRBV6-5 and J is TRBJ2-7, with 8 bases that match TRBD2. The CDR3 loop spans 14 amino acids. V was clipped by 10 bases and J by 6 bases; unmatched bases: 14. CDR1 is MNHEY, CDR2 SVGAGI, per germline.

The CDR3 sequence: CASSPGRDRGFHSPLHF. The CDR3 DNA reads as TGTGCCAGTAGTCCAGGCCGGGACAGGGGGTTCCATTCACCCCTCCACTTT. The J gene is TRBJ1-6, the V gene TRBV19, with 11 bases fitting TRBD1. The CDR3 consists of 17 residues. With V trimmed by 5 bases and J by 8 bases, 11 bases remained unmatched. Germline CDR1 LNHDA, CDR2 SQIVND (reference sequence).

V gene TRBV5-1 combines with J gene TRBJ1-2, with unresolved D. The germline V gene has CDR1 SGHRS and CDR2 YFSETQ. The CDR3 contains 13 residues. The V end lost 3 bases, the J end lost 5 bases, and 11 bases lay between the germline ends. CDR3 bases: TGCGCCAGCAGCTCACCGACCAGGTATGGCTACACCTTC. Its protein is CASSSPTRYGYTF. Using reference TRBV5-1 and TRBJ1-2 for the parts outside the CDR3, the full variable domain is KAGVTQTPRYLIKTRGQQVTLSCSPISGHRSVSWYQQTPGQGLQFLFEYFSETQRNKGNFPGRFSGRQFSNSRSEMNVSTLELGDSALYLCASSSPTRYGYTFGSGTRLTVV.

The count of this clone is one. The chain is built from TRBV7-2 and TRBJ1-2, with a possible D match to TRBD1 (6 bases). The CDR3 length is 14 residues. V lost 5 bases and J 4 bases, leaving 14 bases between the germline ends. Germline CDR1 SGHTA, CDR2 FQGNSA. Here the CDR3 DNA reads TGTGCCAGCAGCCAAACAGGGCTTCCCTATGGCTACACCTTC. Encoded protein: CASSQTGLPYGYTF.

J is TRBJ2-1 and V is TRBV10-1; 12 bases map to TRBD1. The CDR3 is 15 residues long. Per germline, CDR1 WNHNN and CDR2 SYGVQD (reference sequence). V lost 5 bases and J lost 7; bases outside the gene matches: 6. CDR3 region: CASSPGQGAGNEQFF. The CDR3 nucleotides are TGCGCCAGCAGTCCGGGACAGGGGGCGGGGAATGAGCAGTTCTTC.

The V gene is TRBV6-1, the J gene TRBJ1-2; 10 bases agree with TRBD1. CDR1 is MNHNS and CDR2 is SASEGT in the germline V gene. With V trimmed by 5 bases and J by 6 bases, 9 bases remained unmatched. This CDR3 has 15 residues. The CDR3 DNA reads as TGTGCCAGCAGTCGGCGTACTGGGACAGGGGATGGCTACACCTTC. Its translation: CASSRRTGTGDGYTF.

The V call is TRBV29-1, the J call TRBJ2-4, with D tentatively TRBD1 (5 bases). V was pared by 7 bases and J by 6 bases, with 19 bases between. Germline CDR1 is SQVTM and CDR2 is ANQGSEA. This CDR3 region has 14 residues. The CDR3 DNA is TGCAGCGCCGCCAACAGGTACCGAGGAAACATTCAGTACTTC. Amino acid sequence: CSAANRYRGNIQYF.

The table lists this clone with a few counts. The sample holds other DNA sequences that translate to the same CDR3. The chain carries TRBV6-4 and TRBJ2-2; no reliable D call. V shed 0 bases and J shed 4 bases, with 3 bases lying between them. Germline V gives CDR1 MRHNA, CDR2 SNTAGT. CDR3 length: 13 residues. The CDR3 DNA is TGTGCCAGCAGTGACTCCTCCACCGGGGAGCTGTTTTTT. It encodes CASSDSSTGELFF.

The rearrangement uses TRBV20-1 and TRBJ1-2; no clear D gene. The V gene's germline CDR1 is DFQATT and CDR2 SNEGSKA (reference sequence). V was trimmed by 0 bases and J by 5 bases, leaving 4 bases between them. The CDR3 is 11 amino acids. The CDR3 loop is CSARDGYGYTF. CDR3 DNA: TGCAGTGCTAGAGACGGTTATGGCTACACCTTC.

The CDR3 sequence: CASSEGAGGLGNIQYF. Here the CDR3 DNA reads TGTGCCAGCAGTGAAGGCGCGGGGGGGCTCGGAAACATTCAGTACTTC. The V and J genes are TRBV6-1 and TRBJ2-4, with TRBD2 matching 9 bases. This CDR3 comprises 16 residues. Trimming removed 1 base from V and 6 bases from J; junction bases left unmatched: 7. CDR1 and CDR2 from the germline V gene are MNHNS and SASEGT.

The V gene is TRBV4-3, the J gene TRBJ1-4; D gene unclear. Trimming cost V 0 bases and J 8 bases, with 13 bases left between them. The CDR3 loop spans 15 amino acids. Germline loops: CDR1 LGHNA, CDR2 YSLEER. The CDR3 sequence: CASSQDRGSGEKLFF. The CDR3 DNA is TGCGCCAGCAGCCAAGATCGGGGTTCGGGGGAAAAACTGTTTTTT.

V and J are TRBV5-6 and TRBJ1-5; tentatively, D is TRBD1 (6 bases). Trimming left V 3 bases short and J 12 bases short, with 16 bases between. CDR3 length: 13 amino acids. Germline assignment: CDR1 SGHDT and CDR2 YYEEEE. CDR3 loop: CASSSRGSGSQHF. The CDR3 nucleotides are TGTGCCAGCAGCTCAAGGGGGTCTGGTAGCCAGCATTTT.

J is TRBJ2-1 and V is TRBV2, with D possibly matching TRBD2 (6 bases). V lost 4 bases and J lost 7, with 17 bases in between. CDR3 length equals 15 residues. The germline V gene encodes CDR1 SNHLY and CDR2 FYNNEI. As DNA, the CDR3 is TGTGCCAGCAGTGCAGCGGGCCGAAGTGGAAATGAGCAGTTCTTC. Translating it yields CASSAAGRSGNEQFF.

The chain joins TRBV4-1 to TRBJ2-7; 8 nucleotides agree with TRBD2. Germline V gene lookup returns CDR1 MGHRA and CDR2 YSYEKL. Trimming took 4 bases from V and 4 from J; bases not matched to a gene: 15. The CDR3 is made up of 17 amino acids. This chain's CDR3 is CASSPHLRGGRMYEQYF. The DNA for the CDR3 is TGCGCCAGCAGCCCTCACCTGAGGGGCGGGAGGATGTACGAGCAGTACTTC.